The 27 T cell receptor beta chains given below trace back to one sample, sequenced in a study of CD8 T cells in ankylosing spondylitis. Their target antigens are unknown. Findings and limits, study-wide: Made up of several highly homologous variants, a TCR beta motif appeared characteristic of ankylosing spondylitis blood.

TCRdb reprocessed the 5' RACE reads via MiXCR and lists one record per CDR3 protein. Altogether around 890,000 distinct CDR3 sequences are present, 12% being singletons, with the ten largest covering 0.51%. The sequenced material came from blood, either unsorted or a sorted T cell fraction (not recorded which). These TCRs come from a male donor with ankylosing spondylitis.

This clonotype showed up many times. This rearrangement joins TRBV6-5 to TRBJ2-2, with D uncertain. V lost 0 bases and J lost 1, with 9 bases in between. The CDR3 is made up of 16 amino acids. From germline, CDR1 is MNHEY and CDR2 SVGAGI. This CDR3 reads CASSYSWRGNTGELFF. In nucleotides, the CDR3 is TGTGCCAGCAGTTACTCTTGGCGAGGGAACACCGGGGAGCTGTTTTTT.

This clonotype was seen many times. The chain uses TRBV7-2 and TRBJ1-5; TRBD1 aligns across 8 bases. The CDR3 is made up of 15 amino acids. The ends lost 2 bases at V and 5 bases at J; junction bases unmatched: 5. The germline CDR1 and CDR2 sequences are SGHTA and FQGNSA. CDR3 in DNA: TGTGCCAGCAGCTTACGCGGGACAGGTTATCAGCCCCAGCATTTT. As protein: CASSLRGTGYQPQHF. Based on the CDR3 plus reference TRBV7-2 and TRBJ1-5, the full variable domain is GAGVSQSPSNKVTEKGKDVELRCDPISGHTALYWYRQSLGQGLEFLIYFQGNSAPDKSGLPSDRFSAERTGGSVSTLTIQRTQQEDSAVYLCASSLRGTGYQPQHFGDGTRLSIL.

This clonotype has a handful of counts. The chain is built from TRBV18 and TRBJ2-3; no firm D call. The CDR3 contains 13 residues. Trimming left V 6 bases short and J 5 bases short, with 12 bases between. Germline V CDR1 and CDR2: KGHSH, LQKENI. As DNA, the CDR3 is TGTGCCAGCTCGCTGAGACCCGAAGATACGCAGTATTTT. This translates into CASSLRPEDTQYF.

This chain joins TRBV20-1 and TRBJ2-7, with 7 bases aligning to TRBD1. Germline CDR1 and CDR2: DFQATT and SNEGSKA (reference sequence). This CDR3 contains 14 residues. The junction had 7 bases not matched to a gene; V was cut back by 1 base and J by 4 bases. This CDR3 reads CSARVGGQAYEQYF. Written as DNA, the CDR3 is TGCAGTGCTAGAGTAGGTGGACAGGCTTACGAGCAGTACTTC.

In its sample, this clonotype was seen a few times. This chain connects TRBV7-2 to TRBJ1-2; D is undetermined. Per the germline V gene, CDR1 is SGHTA and CDR2 is FQGNSA. Trimming removed 1 base at V and 2 bases at J, with 11 bases between. The CDR3 covers 15 residues. CDR3 bases: TGTGCCAGCAGCTTAGGACATCTATTAAACTATGGCTACACCTTC. Translated: CASSLGHLLNYGYTF.

The sample holds many counts of this clonotype. The chain combines TRBV5-1 with TRBJ2-2; no clear D gene. From germline, CDR1 is SGHRS and CDR2 YFSETQ. CDR3 length: 14 amino acids. Deletions cut 4 bases from V and 2 bases from J, with 9 bases between. The CDR3 coding sequence is TGCGCCAGCAGCCCGAGTGTAAACACCGGGGAGCTGTTTTTT. It yields the protein CASSPSVNTGELFF.

This clonotype was seen only a few times. The chain has TRBV24-1 and TRBJ2-1; TRBD1 or TRBD2 may be the D gene (5 bases each). Germline V gene lookup returns CDR1 KGHDR and CDR2 SFDVKD. There are 16 residues in the CDR3. The V gene lost 3 bases and the J gene lost 0 bases, with 11 bases spanning the gap. CDR3 sequence: CATSDGGRVSYNEQFF. For the CDR3, the DNA is TGTGCCACCAGTGATGGGGGTAGGGTCTCCTACAATGAGCAGTTCTTC.

In its sample, this clonotype was seen many times. The CDR3 is CAISGLGQGSNNEQFF. In DNA, the CDR3 is TGTGCCATCAGTGGGCTGGGACAGGGGTCGAACAATGAGCAGTTCTTC. This chain links TRBV10-3 with TRBJ2-1; 10 positions agree with TRBD1. The CDR3 is 16 residues long. Germline CDR1 is ENHRY and CDR2 is SYGVKD. V shed 4 bases, J shed 5 bases, and the junction held 8 bases outside the gene matches.

This clonotype has at least ten counts. J is TRBJ2-5 and V is TRBV10-3, with D possibly being TRBD1 or TRBD2 (5 bases each). The CDR3 consists of 13 residues. Looked up from germline, CDR1 is ENHRY and CDR2 is SYGVKD. Trimming shortened V by 4 bases and J by 5 bases, and 11 bases separated the two germline ends. Written as DNA, the CDR3 is TGTGCCATCAGTGCAGGGAGTATGGAGACCCAGTACTTC. This codes for CAISAGSMETQYF.

This clonotype was counted only a few times. The DNA of the CDR3 is TGTGCCAGCAGGGTGGGTTACGATTCACCCCTCCACTTT. This codes for CASRVGYDSPLHF. The V call is TRBV28, the J call TRBJ1-6; no reliable D call. The CDR3 contains 13 residues. Germline V CDR1 and CDR2: MDHEN, SYDVKM. V dropped 6 bases and J dropped 8 bases, with 11 bases sitting between them.

The V call is TRBV4-2, the J call TRBJ2-7; possible D gene TRBD2, 6 bases. The CDR3 totals 17 residues. The V end was cut by 3 bases, the J end by 0 bases, with 18 bases between. The germline V gene has CDR1 LGHNA and CDR2 YNFKEQ. Here the CDR3 reads CASSHGPERAYSYEQYF. Written as DNA, the CDR3 is TGTGCCAGCAGCCATGGCCCGGAGCGGGCGTACTCCTACGAGCAGTACTTC.

This chain links TRBV30 with TRBJ2-7, with 12 bases lining up with TRBD2. The germline V gene encodes CDR1 GTSNPN and CDR2 SVGIG (reference sequence). V dropped 8 bases and J dropped 0; count of bases not matched to a gene: 8. This CDR3 has 15 residues. The CDR3 DNA reads as TGTGCCAGCACTAGCGGGAGGACCCTCTCCTACGAGCAGTACTTC. It yields the protein CASTSGRTLSYEQYF.

This chain links TRBV12-3 or TRBV12-4 with TRBJ2-7, with D possibly being TRBD1 (6 bases). Trimming shortened V by 5 bases and J by 2 bases, and 13 bases separated the two germline ends. The CDR3 runs to 14 residues. The DNA of the CDR3 is TGTGCCAGCAGTCCGACAGGTTTGCCCTACGAGCAGTACTTC. This sequence encodes CASSPTGLPYEQYF.

This clonotype was counted only a few times. The chain couples TRBV18 to TRBJ2-6; 7 bases agree with TRBD1. Losses at the gene ends were 3 bases for V and 2 bases for J; bases not matched to a gene: 4. Germline assignment: CDR1 KGHSH and CDR2 LQKENI. The length of the CDR3 is 16 residues. This CDR3 is CASSPTGDPGANVLTF. CDR3 DNA sequence: TGTGCCAGCTCACCCACAGGGGATCCTGGGGCCAACGTCCTGACTTTC.

This clonotype has just a few counts. The chain couples TRBV29-1 to TRBJ1-1, with TRBD1 identical over 7 bases. The germline V gene encodes CDR1 SQVTM and CDR2 ANQGSEA. With V trimmed by 6 bases and J by 3 bases, 10 bases remained unmatched. The CDR3 is 14 residues long. In DNA form, the CDR3 reads TGCAGCGTCCGCCTGGACAGGAGATACACTGAAGCTTTCTTT. Protein sequence: CSVRLDRRYTEAFF.

The chain has TRBV18 and TRBJ2-3; D call uncertain. V lost 3 bases to trimming and J lost 0 bases, with 7 bases between them. This CDR3 has 14 amino acids. CDR1 is KGHSH and CDR2 is LQKENI in the germline V gene. The CDR3 here is CASSPLTSTDTQYF. The CDR3 nucleotides read TGTGCCAGCTCACCTCTGACTAGCACAGATACGCAGTATTTT.

This clonotype was seen repeatedly, ten times or more. The rearrangement uses TRBV7-2 and TRBJ2-1; 11 bases map to TRBD2. The CDR3 is made up of 12 amino acids. Unmatched junction bases numbered 4, after V lost 6 bases and J lost 12 bases. Per the germline V gene, CDR1 is SGHTA and CDR2 is FQGNSA. CDR3 in amino acids: CASRLAGVRQFF. CDR3 DNA sequence: TGTGCCAGCAGACTAGCGGGAGTGAGGCAGTTCTTC.

The V gene is TRBV6-2 or TRBV6-3, the J gene TRBJ2-7; 7 bases fit TRBD1. This CDR3 has 15 amino acids. The germline CDR1 and CDR2 sequences are MNHEY and SVGEGT. V was clipped by 5 bases and J by 0 bases; unmatched bases: 7. This CDR3 is CASSVTGHFSYEQYF. The DNA for the CDR3 is TGTGCCAGCAGTGTGACAGGGCACTTCTCCTACGAGCAGTACTTC.

This clonotype was detected only a few times. The V and J genes are TRBV6-1 and TRBJ2-2; D call uncertain. Germline loops: CDR1 MNHNS, CDR2 SASEGT. Trimming left V 6 bases short and J 4 bases short, with 12 bases between. The CDR3 loop spans 14 amino acids. Here the CDR3 reads CASSAGFSTGELFF. The CDR3 coding sequence is TGTGCCAGCAGCGCCGGGTTTTCCACCGGGGAGCTGTTTTTT.

V gene TRBV7-9 combines with J gene TRBJ2-3; unclear D gene. The CDR3 has 14 amino acids. Germline V gives CDR1 SEHNR, CDR2 FQNEAQ (reference sequence). V lost 3 bases to trimming and J lost 0 bases, with 7 bases between them. This CDR3 is CASSFAQSTDTQYF. CDR3 nucleotides: TGTGCCAGCAGCTTCGCACAAAGCACAGATACGCAGTATTTT.

The chain links TRBV12-3 or TRBV12-4 to TRBJ2-3; D unclear. V was cut by 6 bases and J by 6 bases, with 10 bases left in between. This CDR3 comprises 12 residues. CDR3 region: CASRNIPDTQYF. CDR3 nucleotide sequence: TGTGCCAGCAGAAATATTCCGGATACGCAGTATTTT.

This clonotype showed up just a few times. The chain uses TRBV30 and TRBJ2-2; D is possibly TRBD1 (5 bases). CDR3 length: 16 residues. Trimming left V 2 bases short and J 5 bases short, with 18 bases between. Germline lookup yields CDR1 GTSNPN and CDR2 SVGIG (reference sequence). For the CDR3, the DNA is TGTGCCTGGAGTAGGGGTTGGAGACTCCGAACCGGGGAGCTGTTTTTT. Its translation: CAWSRGWRLRTGELFF.

As concerns this clonotype: A much larger clone differs from this one at a single base, so this may be a read error. The chain combines TRBV27 with TRBJ2-7; 8 bases match TRBD1. The CDR3 totals 15 residues. Trimming cost V 8 bases and J 4 bases; bases outside gene matches: 13. Germline V gene sequence: CDR1 MNHEY, CDR2 SMNVEV (reference sequence). CDR3 sequence: CASGRLGTGVYEQYF. The DNA of the CDR3 is TGTGCCAGCGGTAGATTGGGGACAGGAGTTTACGAGCAGTACTTC.

This clonotype was observed many times. The chain links TRBV29-1 to TRBJ1-1, with unresolved D. CDR1 and CDR2 (germline): SQVTM, ANQGSEA. The ends were cut back, 3 bases at V and 3 bases at J, with 8 bases in the middle. This CDR3 region has 12 residues. CDR3 region: CSVDLADTEAFF. CDR3 coding DNA: TGCAGCGTTGACTTGGCAGACACTGAAGCTTTCTTT.

This clonotype was counted at least ten times. The chain joins TRBV7-6 to TRBJ2-3; D uncertain. Germline V CDR1 and CDR2: SGHVS, FNYEAQ. Trimming removed 2 bases from V and 5 bases from J, with 5 bases in between. CDR3 length: 12 amino acids. For the CDR3, the DNA is TGTGCCAGCAGCTTATGGGAAGATACGCAGTATTTT. Protein product: CASSLWEDTQYF.

This clonotype was counted between two and nine times. The chain combines TRBV4-2 with TRBJ2-3; D call uncertain. The ends were cut back, 3 bases at V and 3 bases at J, with 10 bases in the middle. CDR3 length: 14 residues. CDR1 and CDR2 (germline): LGHNA, YNFKEQ. The CDR3 coding sequence is TGTGCCAGCAGCCACCGGGCCGCGACAGATACGCAGTATTTT. Its protein product is CASSHRAATDTQYF.

This clonotype came up a few times. This chain links TRBV5-1 with TRBJ1-2; 7 nucleotides align to TRBD1. The CDR3 has 15 residues. Germline-derived CDR1 and CDR2 are SGHRS and YFSETQ. J gave up 6 bases and V 4 bases, and 12 bases lay outside the gene matches. The CDR3 nucleotides read TGCGCCAGCAGCGGAGGGGGCGCAGGTCTGGATGGCTACACCTTC. Its translation is CASSGGGAGLDGYTF.